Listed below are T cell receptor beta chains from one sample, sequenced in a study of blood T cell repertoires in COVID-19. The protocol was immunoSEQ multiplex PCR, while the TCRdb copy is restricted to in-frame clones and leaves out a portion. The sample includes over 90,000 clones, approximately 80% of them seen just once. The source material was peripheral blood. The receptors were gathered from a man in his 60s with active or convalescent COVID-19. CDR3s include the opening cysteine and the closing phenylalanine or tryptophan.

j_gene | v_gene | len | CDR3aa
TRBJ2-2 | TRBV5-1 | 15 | CASSVTGGLAGELFF
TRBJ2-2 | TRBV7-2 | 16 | CASSLAPQRGTGELFF
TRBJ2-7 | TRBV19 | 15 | CASSRGAGGPYEQYF
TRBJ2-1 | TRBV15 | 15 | CATSRDVAVYNEQFF
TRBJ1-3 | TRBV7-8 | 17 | CASSSWGQGDSGNTIYF
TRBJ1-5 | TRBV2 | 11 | CASSDGPPQHF
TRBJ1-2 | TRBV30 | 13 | CACAPGGYNGYTF
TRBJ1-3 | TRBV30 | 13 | CAWTPTGGNTIYF
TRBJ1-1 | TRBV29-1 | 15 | CSVEEGRGLNTEAFF
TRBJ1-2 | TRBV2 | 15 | CASSALLQGYYGYTF
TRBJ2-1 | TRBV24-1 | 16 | CATSDSRTGLNNEQFF
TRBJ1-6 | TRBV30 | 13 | CAWWRGRNSPLHF
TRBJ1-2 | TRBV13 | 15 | CASSLGRQGINGYTF
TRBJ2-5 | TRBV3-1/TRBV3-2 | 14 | CASSQGPCRETQYF
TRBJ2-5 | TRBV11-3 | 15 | CASSAEGLAGETQYF
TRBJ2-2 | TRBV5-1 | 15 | CASSKGTTNTGELFF
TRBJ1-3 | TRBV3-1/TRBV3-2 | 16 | CASSNPHTGVGNTIYF
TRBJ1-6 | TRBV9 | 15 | CASSVAGRGDSPLHF
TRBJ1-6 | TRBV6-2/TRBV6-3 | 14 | CASSPHIQGNPLHF
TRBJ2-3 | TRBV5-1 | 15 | CASRIGGRGTDTQYF
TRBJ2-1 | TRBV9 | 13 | CASGGQGWDEQFF
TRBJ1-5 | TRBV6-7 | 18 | CASSYLSPDRYSNQPQHF
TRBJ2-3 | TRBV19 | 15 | CASSIGGWSTDTQYF
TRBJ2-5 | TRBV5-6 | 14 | CASSLGLAVETQYF
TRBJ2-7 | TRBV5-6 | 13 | CASSLYAAYEQYF
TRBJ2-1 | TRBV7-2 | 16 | CASSFQAGGQMNEQFF
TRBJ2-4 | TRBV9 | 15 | CASSPITGNGDIQYF
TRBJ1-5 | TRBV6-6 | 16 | CASRQPGQGYNQPQHF
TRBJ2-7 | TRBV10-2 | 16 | CASSESRASGGYEQYF
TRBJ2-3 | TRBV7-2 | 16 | CASSSRQAFTSDTQYF
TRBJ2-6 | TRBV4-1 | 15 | CASTPTETGANVLTF
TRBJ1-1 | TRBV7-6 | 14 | CASSPGQLNTEAFF
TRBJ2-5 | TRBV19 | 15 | CASSPRQGAAETQYF
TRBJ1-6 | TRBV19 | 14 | CASRKSSYNSPLHF
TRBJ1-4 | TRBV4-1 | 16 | CASSQVDRSVAEKLFF
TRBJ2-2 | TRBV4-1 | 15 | CASSQNRVNTGELFF
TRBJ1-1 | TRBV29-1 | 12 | CSAYRDREGSFF
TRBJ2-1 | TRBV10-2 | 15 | CASSVRGSRGNEQFF
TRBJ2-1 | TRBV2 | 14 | CASIPSGSMNEQFF
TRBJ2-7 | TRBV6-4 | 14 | CASRPCSGPHEQYF
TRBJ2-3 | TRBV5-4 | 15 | CASTGLAGFTDTQYF
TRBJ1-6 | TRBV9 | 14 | CASSLGVGDSPLHF
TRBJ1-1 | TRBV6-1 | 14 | CASSEAYLDRGAFF
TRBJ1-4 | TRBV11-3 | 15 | CASSASQGAEEKLFF
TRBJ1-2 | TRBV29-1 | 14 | CSVDNGAGTGGYTF
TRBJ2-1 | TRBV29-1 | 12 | CSTRQGPNEQFF
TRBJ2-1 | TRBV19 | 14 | CASMGRRSYNEQFF
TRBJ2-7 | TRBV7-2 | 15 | CASSLTSVSSYEQYF
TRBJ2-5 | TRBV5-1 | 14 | CASSLQVGGETQYF
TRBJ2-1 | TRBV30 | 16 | CAWSAPGLASYNEQFF
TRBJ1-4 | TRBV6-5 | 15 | CASSFSQGAGEKLFF
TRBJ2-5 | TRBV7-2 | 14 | CASSRGLAEETQYF
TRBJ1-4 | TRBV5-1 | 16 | CASSLGNRATNEKLFF
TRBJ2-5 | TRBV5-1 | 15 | CAGKLAGGPGETQYF